The T cell receptor beta chain under discussion was sequenced for a study of T-cell memory formation after mild COVID-19. Each CDR3 protein gets one entry after TCRdb re-called the 5' RACE reads with MiXCR. The sample carries 500,000 to 550,000 distinct CDR3 sequences, around 21% recorded once. CDR1 and CDR2 (germline): SGHVS, FQNEAQ. The V and J ends lost 6 bases and 0 bases, in that order; junction bases with no gene match: 19. The CDR3 is 21 residues long. The gene calls are TRBV7-8 and TRBJ2-3; TRBD2 aligns across 12 bases. This clonotype was obtained from an adult woman who had mild COVID-19 (a few samples of this study predate the infection). Cell type and time point are not known. Material: PBMCs or a T cell subset sorted from them (not recorded which). The chain's CDR3 is CASRMGSTSGRGPSSTDTQYF. The CDR3 DNA follows: TGTGCCAGCAGGATGGGGTCGACTAGCGGGAGAGGGCCTTCTAGCACAGATACGCAGTATTTT. Full variable domain (rest looked up from reference TRBV7-8 and TRBJ2-3): GAGVSQSPRYKVAKRGQDVALRCDPISGHVSLFWYQQALGQGPEFLTYFQNEAQLDKSGLPSDRFFAERPEGSVSTLKIQRTQQEDSAVYLCASRMGSTSGRGPSSTDTQYFGPGTRLTVL.